A single sample gave rise to the 3 T cell receptor beta chains below, sequenced in a study of regulatory T cells in long-lasting Graves disease. Sample time point: newly diagnosed GD, antithyroid drugs for less than 3 months. The TCR library was prepared using RNA isolated from PBMCs. Sequencing libraries for TCR beta were prepared with iRepertoire HTBI primers and Arm-PCR of CDR3 regions. One entry per CDR3 protein results from TCRdb running MiXCR on the multiplex PCR reads. The table shows a few hundred thousand distinct CDR3 sequences, with about 16% occurring only once. The specimen was peripheral blood mononuclear cells (PBMCs), collected at new diagnosis, from a patient treated with antithyroid drugs. The receptor set was obtained from a female donor with Graves disease.

This clonotype was picked up many times. The genes are TRBV12-3 or TRBV12-4 and TRBJ1-1; unclear D gene. Trimming removed 6 bases at V and 9 bases at J, with 11 bases between. CDR3 size: 11 residues. This chain's CDR3 is CASSLGSKAFF. CDR3 sequence (DNA): TGTGCCAGCAGCTTGGGGTCGAAAGCTTTCTTT.

This clonotype was counted ten times or more. The chain uses TRBV19 and TRBJ2-2, with D unclear. The ends were cut back, 5 bases at V and 5 bases at J, with 15 bases in the middle. Germline CDR1 LNHDA, CDR2 SQIVND (reference sequence). The CDR3 is 15 amino acids. The CDR3 nucleotides are TGTGCCAGTAGTTTCAGACGGATGGAAACCGGGGAGCTGTTTTTT. The encoded protein is CASSFRRMETGELFF.

The chain combines TRBV20-1 with TRBJ2-2; 10 bases match TRBD1. Germline V CDR1 and CDR2: DFQATT, SNEGSKA (reference sequence). V was pared by 0 bases and J by 1 base, with 2 bases of the junction left unmatched. CDR3 size: 16 residues. The CDR3 region has the DNA TGCAGTGCTAGAGATTGGACAGGGGGGAACACCGGGGAGCTGTTTTTT. Protein product: CSARDWTGGNTGELFF.